Below, one T cell receptor beta chain is given with its context. What it binds is not known. There are 15 residues in the CDR3. The V gene end was trimmed by 5 bases and the J gene end by 3 bases; junction bases not matched to a gene: 9. These data belong to a study of T cells in Graves' hyperthyroidism and ophthalmopathy. Study results and caveats: Most expanded thyroid clonotypes above 0.001 recurred in blood.

It was RNA transcripts that yielded the amplified TCR beta CDR3 regions. The TCR CDR3 first-round RT-PCR relied on the HTBI primer set. MiXCR was run by TCRdb on the multiplex PCR reads, yielding one entry per CDR3 protein. Among approximately 700,000 distinct CDR3 sequences, 45% were seen once, and the ten largest hold less than 8.5%. Uncontrolled infection, other autoimmune disease, pregnancy or lactation led to exclusion. Diagnoses were established using clinical symptoms, serum thyroxine and TRAb, thyroid ultrasound and orbital computed tomography. The receptor was isolated from an adult man with Graves' disease, either hyperthyroidism or ophthalmopathy (not recorded which). Material: peripheral blood or thyroid tissue (not recorded which). The rearrangement joins TRBV12-3 or TRBV12-4 to TRBJ2-7, with 8 bases that match TRBD1. CDR3 DNA: TGTGCCAGCAGTACCTCGACAGGGGACGTCTACGAGCAGTACTTC. Translated, it gives CASSTSTGDVYEQYF.